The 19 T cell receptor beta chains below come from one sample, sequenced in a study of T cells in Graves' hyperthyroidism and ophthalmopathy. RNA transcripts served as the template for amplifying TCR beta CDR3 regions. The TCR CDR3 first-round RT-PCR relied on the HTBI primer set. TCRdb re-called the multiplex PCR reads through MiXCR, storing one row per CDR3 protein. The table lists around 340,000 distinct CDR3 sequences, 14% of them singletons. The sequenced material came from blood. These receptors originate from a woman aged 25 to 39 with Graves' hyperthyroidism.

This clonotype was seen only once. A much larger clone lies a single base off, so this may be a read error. CDR3 residues: CANSFGQAYEQYF. DNA of the CDR3: TGTGCCAACAGTTTTGGACAGGCCTACGAGCAGTACTTC. The chain combines TRBV12-3 or TRBV12-4 with TRBJ2-7, with 7 bases fitting TRBD1. The CDR3 consists of 13 residues.

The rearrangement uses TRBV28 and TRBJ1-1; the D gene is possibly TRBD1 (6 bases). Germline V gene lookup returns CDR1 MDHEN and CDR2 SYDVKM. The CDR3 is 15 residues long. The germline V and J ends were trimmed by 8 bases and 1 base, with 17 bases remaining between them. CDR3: CASSSPGGRNTEAFF. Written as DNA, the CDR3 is TGTGCCAGCTCTTCCCCCGGGGGGCGGAACACTGAAGCTTTCTTT.

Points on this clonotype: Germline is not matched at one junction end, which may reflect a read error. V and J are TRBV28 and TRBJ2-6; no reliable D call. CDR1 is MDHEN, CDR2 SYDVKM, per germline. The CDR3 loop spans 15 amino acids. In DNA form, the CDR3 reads TGTGCCGGCAGTCCACCTGGGCCTGGGGCCAACGTCCTGACTTTC. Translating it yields CAGSPPGPGANVLTF.

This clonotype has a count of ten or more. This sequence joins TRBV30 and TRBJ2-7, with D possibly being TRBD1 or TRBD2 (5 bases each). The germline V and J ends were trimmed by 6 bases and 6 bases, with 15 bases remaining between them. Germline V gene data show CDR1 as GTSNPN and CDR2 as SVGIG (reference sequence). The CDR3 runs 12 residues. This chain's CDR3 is CACISLRGEQYF. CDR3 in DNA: TGTGCCTGTATTTCCCTGAGGGGCGAGCAGTACTTC.

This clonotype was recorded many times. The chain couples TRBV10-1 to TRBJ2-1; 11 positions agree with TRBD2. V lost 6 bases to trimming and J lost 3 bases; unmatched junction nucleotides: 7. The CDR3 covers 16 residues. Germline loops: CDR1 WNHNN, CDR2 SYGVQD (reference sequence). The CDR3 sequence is CASSHGGTSGYNEQFF. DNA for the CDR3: TGCGCCAGCAGCCATGGGGGGACTAGCGGCTACAATGAGCAGTTCTTC.

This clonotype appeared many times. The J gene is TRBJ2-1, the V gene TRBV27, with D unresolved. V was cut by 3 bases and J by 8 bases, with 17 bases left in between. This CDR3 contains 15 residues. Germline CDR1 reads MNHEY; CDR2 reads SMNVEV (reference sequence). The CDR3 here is CASSFRDPTNDEQFF. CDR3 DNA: TGTGCCAGCAGTTTTAGAGACCCAACGAACGATGAGCAGTTCTTC.

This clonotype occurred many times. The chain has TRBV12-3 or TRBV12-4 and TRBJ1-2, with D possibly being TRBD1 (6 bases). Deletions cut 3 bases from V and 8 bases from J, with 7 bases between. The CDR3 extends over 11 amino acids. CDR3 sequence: CASSLGHGYTF. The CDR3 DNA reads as TGTGCCAGCAGTTTGGGACACGGCTACACCTTC.

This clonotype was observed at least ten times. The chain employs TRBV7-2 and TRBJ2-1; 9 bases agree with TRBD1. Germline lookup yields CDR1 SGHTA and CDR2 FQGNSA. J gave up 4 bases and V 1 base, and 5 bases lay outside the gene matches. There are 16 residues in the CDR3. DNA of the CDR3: TGTGCCAGCAGCTTAGGGACAGGGGAAGTTTACAATGAGCAGTTCTTC. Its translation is CASSLGTGEVYNEQFF.

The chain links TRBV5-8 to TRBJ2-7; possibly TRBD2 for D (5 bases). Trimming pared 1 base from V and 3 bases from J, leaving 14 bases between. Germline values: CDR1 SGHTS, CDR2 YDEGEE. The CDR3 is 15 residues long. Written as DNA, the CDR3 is TGTGCCAGCAGCTTGTCGGCGGGTTTATTCTACGAGCAGTACTTC. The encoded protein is CASSLSAGLFYEQYF. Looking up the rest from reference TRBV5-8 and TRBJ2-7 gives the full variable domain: EAGVTQSPTHLIKTRGQQATLRCSPISGHTSVYWYQQALGLGLQFLLWYDEGEERNRGNFPPRFSGRQFPNYSSELNVNALELEDSALYLCASSLSAGLFYEQYFGPGTRLTVT.

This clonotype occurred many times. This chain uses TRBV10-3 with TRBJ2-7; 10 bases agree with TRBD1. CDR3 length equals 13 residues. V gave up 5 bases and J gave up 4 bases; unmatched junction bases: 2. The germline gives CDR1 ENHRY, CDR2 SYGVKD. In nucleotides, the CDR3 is TGTGCCATCAGTCCGGGACAGGGGTACGAGCAGTACTTC. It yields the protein CAISPGQGYEQYF.

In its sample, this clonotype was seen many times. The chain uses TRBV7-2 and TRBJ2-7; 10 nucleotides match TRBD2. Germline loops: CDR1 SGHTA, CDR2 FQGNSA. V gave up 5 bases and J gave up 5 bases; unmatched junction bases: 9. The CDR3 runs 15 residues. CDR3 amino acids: CASSADLAGVNEQYF. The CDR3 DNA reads TGTGCCAGCAGCGCAGATCTAGCGGGAGTCAACGAGCAGTACTTC.

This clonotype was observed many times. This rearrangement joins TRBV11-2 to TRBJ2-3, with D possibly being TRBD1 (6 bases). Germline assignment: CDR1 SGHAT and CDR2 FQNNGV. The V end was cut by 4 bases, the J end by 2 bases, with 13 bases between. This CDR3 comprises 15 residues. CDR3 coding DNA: TGTGCCAGCAGCTCTAGGACAGACTACACAGATACGCAGTATTTT. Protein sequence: CASSSRTDYTDTQYF. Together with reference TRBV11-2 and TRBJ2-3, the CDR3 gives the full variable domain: EAGVAQSPRYKIIEKRQSVAFWCNPISGHATLYWYQQILGQGPKLLIQFQNNGVVDDSQLPKDRFSAERLKGVDSTLKIQPAKLEDSAVYLCASSSRTDYTDTQYFGPGTRLTVL.

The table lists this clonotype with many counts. CDR3 residues: CASGLVFRDRGRRRKGYTF. CDR3 bases: TGTGCTAGTGGTTTGGTCTTCCGGGACAGGGGGCGCCGTAGAAAGGGCTACACCTTC. The rearrangement joins TRBV12-5 to TRBJ1-2; 12 bases match TRBD1. J gave up 8 bases and V 0 bases, and 16 bases lay outside the gene matches. Germline CDR1 and CDR2: LGHNT and FRNRAP. This CDR3 spans 19 amino acids.

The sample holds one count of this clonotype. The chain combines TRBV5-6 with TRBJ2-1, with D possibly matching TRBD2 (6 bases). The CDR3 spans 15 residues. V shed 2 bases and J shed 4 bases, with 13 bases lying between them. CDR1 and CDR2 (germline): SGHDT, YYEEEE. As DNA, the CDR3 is TGTGCCAGCAGCTTCCTGACTAGGCGGTACAATGAGCAGTTCTTC. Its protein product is CASSFLTRRYNEQFF.

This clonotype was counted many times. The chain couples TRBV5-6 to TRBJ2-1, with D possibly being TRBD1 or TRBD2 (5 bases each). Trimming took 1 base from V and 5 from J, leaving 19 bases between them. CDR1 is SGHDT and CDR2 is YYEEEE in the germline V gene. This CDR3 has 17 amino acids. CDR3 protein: CASSLLGAQRNNNEQFF. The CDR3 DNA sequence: TGTGCCAGCAGCTTGCTCGGGGCTCAGAGGAACAACAATGAGCAGTTCTTC.

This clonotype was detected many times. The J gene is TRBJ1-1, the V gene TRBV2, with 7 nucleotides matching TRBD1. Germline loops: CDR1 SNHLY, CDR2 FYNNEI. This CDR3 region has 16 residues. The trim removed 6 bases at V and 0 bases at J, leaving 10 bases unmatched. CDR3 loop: CASSYRGPDLNTEAFF. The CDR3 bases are TGTGCCAGCAGCTACAGGGGCCCCGATTTGAACACTGAAGCTTTCTTT.

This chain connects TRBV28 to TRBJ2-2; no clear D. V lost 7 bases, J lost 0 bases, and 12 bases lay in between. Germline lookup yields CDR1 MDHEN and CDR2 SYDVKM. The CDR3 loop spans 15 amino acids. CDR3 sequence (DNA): TGTGCCAGCAAACGGATTAGTTCGAACACCGGGGAGCTGTTTTTT. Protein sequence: CASKRISSNTGELFF.

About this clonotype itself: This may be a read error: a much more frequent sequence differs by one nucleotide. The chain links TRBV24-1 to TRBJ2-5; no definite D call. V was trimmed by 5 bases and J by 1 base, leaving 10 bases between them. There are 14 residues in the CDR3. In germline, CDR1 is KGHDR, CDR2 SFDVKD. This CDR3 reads CATSGSTVQETQYF. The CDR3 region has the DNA TGTGCCACCAGTGGTAGTACAGTCCAAGAGACCCAGTACTTC.

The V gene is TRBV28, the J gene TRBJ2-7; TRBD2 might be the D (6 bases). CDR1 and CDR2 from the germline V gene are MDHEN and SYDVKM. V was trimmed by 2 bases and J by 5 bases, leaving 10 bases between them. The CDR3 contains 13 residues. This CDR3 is CASSLPGLDEQYF. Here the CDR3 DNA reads TGTGCCAGCAGTTTACCGGGACTTGACGAGCAGTACTTC. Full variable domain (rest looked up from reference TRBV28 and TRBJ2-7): DVKVTQSSRYLVKRTGEKVFLECVQDMDHENMFWYRQDPGLGLRLIYFSYDVKMKEKGDIPEGYSVSREKKERFSLILESASTNQTSMYLCASSLPGLDEQYFGPGTRLTVT.